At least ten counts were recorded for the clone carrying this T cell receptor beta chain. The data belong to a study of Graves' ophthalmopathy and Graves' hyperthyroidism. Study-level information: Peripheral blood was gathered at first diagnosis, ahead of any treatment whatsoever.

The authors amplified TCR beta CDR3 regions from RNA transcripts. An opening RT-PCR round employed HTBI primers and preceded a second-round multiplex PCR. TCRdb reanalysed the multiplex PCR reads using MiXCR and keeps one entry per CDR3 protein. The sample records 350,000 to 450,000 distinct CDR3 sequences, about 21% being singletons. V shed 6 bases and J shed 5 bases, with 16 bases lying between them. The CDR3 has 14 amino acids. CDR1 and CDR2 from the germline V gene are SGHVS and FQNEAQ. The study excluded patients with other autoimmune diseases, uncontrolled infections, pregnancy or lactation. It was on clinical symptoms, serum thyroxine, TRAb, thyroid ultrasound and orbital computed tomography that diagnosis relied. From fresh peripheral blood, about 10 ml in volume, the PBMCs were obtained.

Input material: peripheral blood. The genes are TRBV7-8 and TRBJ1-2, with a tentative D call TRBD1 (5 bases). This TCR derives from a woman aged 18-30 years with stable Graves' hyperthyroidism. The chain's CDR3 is CASRPIRETYGYTF. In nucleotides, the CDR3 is TGTGCCAGCAGGCCGATCAGGGAAACGTATGGCTACACCTTC.